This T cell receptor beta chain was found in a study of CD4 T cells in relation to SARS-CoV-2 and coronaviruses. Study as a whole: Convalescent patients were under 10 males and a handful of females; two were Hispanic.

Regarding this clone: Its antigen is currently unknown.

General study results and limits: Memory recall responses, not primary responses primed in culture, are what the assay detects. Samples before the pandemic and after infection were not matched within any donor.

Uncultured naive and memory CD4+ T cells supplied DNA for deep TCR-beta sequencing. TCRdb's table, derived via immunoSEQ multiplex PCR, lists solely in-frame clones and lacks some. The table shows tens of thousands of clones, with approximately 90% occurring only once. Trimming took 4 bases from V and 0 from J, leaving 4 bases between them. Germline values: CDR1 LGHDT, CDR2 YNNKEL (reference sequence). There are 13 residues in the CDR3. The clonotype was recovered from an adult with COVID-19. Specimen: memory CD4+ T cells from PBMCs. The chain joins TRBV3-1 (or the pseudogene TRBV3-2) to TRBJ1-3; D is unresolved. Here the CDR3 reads CASSRGSGNTIYF. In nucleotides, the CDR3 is TGTGCCAGCAGCCGAGGCTCTGGAAACACCATATATTTT.